These 29 T cell receptor beta chains were all obtained from the same sample, sequenced in a study of cytomegalovirus exposure and HLA in healthy donors (dated by TCRdb to between 2016 and 2019). Libraries were built with the immunoSEQ multiplex PCR assay. The multiplex PCR relied on a mix of 60 forward primers for TCR Vbeta segments and 13 reverse primers for TCR Jbeta segments. TCRdb limited this immuneACCESS table to in-frame rearrangements with V and J called. A share of clones is missing; checked studies link under half to unresolved V genes, and the rest is unexplained. The sample yields about 43,000 clones; over 55% were counted once. More than 10% of the sample is in the top ten clones. The source material was PBMCs. All receptors derive from a man aged 55 to 69 in good health and CMV-seropositive.

This clone was detected only once. The J gene is TRBJ2-3, the V gene TRBV28, with TRBD2 matching 16 bases. Germline-derived CDR1 and CDR2 are MDHEN and SYDVKM. Trimming at V came to 1 base and at J to 5 bases, leaving 9 bases not matched to a gene. The CDR3 totals 19 residues. The CDR3 sequence: CASSLSPGTSGRAKDTQYF. CDR3 nucleotide sequence: TGTGCCAGCAGTTTATCCCCCGGGACTAGCGGGAGGGCCAAAGATACGCAGTATTTT.

This clone was seen a few times. V and J are TRBV30 and TRBJ2-1; 12 bases fit TRBD2. The CDR3 covers 15 residues. The V and J ends lost 2 bases and 9 bases, in that order; junction bases with no gene match: 8. Looked up from germline, CDR1 is GTSNPN and CDR2 is SVGIG (reference sequence). CDR3 sequence: CAWSKPSGRAGEQFF. The CDR3, as DNA: TGTGCCTGGAGTAAACCTAGCGGGAGGGCCGGTGAGCAGTTCTTC.

The chain links TRBV7-9 to TRBJ2-7; possible D gene TRBD1, 6 bases. CDR1 is SEHNR, CDR2 FQNEAQ, per germline (reference sequence). The CDR3 runs 15 residues. Trimming removed 5 bases at V and 2 bases at J, with 16 bases between. CDR3 in DNA: TGTGCCAGCAGCCCTCCGGGACATTCCGCCTACGAGCAGTACTTC. Translated, it gives CASSPPGHSAYEQYF.

The chain combines TRBV10-1 with TRBJ2-2; 11 positions match TRBD2. The V gene end was trimmed by 4 bases and the J gene end by 5 bases; junction bases not matched to a gene: 0. The germline V gene has CDR1 WNHNN and CDR2 SYGVQD (reference sequence). The CDR3 is 14 amino acids. The DNA of the CDR3 is TGCGCCAGCAGTGGGACTAGCGGGACCGGGGAGCTGTTTTTT. Its translation is CASSGTSGTGELFF.

This clone was seen only once. V and J are TRBV11-1 and TRBJ2-7; 8 bases fit TRBD1. V lost 5 bases to trimming and J lost 3 bases; unmatched junction nucleotides: 3. Germline V lookup: CDR1 SGHAT, CDR2 FQDESV (reference sequence). The CDR3 runs to 13 residues. The CDR3 reads CASSQGQGYEQYF. In nucleotides, the CDR3 is TGTGCCAGCAGCCAAGGACAGGGCTACGAGCAGTACTTC.

Only a few counts were recorded for this clone. J is TRBJ2-1 and V is TRBV7-2; D possibly corresponds to TRBD1 (6 bases). The CDR3 length is 11 residues. The V end lost 5 bases, the J end lost 15 bases, and 14 bases lay between the germline ends. Germline CDR1 reads SGHTA; CDR2 reads FQGNSA. CDR3 in amino acids: CASSHRTEWFF. In DNA form, the CDR3 reads TGTGCCAGCAGCCATAGGACAGAGTGGTTCTTC.

This chain joins TRBV6-6 and TRBJ1-1; the match to TRBD1 covers 9 bases. This CDR3 comprises 16 residues. Germline CDR1 and CDR2: MNHNY and SVGAGI (reference sequence). After removal of 6 bases from V and 5 bases from J, the junction contained 13 bases not matched to a gene. Here the CDR3 DNA reads TGTGCCAGCAGGGATCGGACAGGGGCCGTGGGGACTGAAGCTTTCTTT. Its translation is CASRDRTGAVGTEAFF.

The chain is built from TRBV7-2 and TRBJ1-2; 7 bases agree with TRBD1. Germline CDR1 and CDR2: SGHTA and FQGNSA. The CDR3 is 13 residues long. The trim removed 5 bases at V and 6 bases at J, leaving 6 bases unmatched. The CDR3 loop reads CASSQNRGDGYTF. The CDR3 DNA is TGTGCCAGCAGCCAAAACAGGGGTGATGGCTACACCTTC.

The chain recombines TRBV28 with TRBJ2-5; a weak D match, TRBD1 (6 bases). The CDR3 is made up of 12 amino acids. Trimming took off 8 bases at V and 2 bases at J, with 9 bases between the two ends. The germline CDR1 and CDR2 sequences are MDHEN and SYDVKM. In nucleotides, the CDR3 is TGTGCCAGCTACGGACAGCAAGAGACCCAGTACTTC. Amino acid sequence: CASYGQQETQYF.

This rearrangement joins TRBV4-1 to TRBJ2-1; TRBD2 aligns across 14 bases. Germline trimming cut 3 bases from V and 7 bases from J; bases unmatched to any gene: 8. The CDR3 has 17 residues. Germline V gene sequence: CDR1 MGHRA, CDR2 YSYEKL. The DNA of the CDR3 is TGCGCCAGCAGCCAGCCCCCGGGACTAGCGGGAGAGAATGAGCAGTTCTTC. This gives the protein CASSQPPGLAGENEQFF.

This clone was seen only a few times. The chain combines TRBV6-5 with TRBJ2-1, with 12 nucleotides matching TRBD2. V gave up 4 bases and J gave up 7 bases; unmatched junction bases: 5. CDR3 length: 15 amino acids. Germline V gives CDR1 MNHEY, CDR2 SVGAGI. CDR3 nucleotide sequence: TGTGCCAGCAGTTCCCTAGCGGGAGGGCCGAATGAGCAGTTCTTC. It yields the protein CASSSLAGGPNEQFF.

This clone was observed a handful of times. The V and J genes are TRBV29-1 and TRBJ2-4, with 7 positions matching TRBD1. With 7 bases clipped from V and 5 bases from J, the junction kept 11 bases outside the gene matches. The CDR3 spans 14 residues. Germline V gives CDR1 SQVTM, CDR2 ANQGSEA. For the CDR3, the DNA is TGCAGCGCCGTGAGGGGAACAGGGGAAAACATTCAGTACTTC. As protein: CSAVRGTGENIQYF.

V and J are TRBV27 and TRBJ2-1; tentative D call: TRBD1 (5 bases). Trimming cost V 5 bases and J 9 bases, with 11 bases left between them. This CDR3 spans 12 amino acids. Germline V gene data show CDR1 as MNHEY and CDR2 as SMNVEV (reference sequence). CDR3 residues: CASSRRGAEQFF. CDR3 nucleotide sequence: TGTGCCAGCAGTCGAAGGGGCGCTGAGCAGTTCTTC.

The chain recombines TRBV5-6 with TRBJ1-2; D might be TRBD1 (5 bases). Germline CDR1 and CDR2: SGHDT and YYEEEE. V was trimmed by 1 base and J by 7 bases, leaving 8 bases between them. The CDR3 consists of 12 residues. CDR3 DNA: TGTGCCAGCAGCTTGAACAGGATTGGCTACACCTTC. As protein: CASSLNRIGYTF.

The genes are TRBV7-2 and TRBJ2-2; TRBD1 agrees at 7 bases. CDR3 size: 15 residues. Trimming took 5 bases from V and 2 from J; bases not matched to a gene: 5. CDR1 and CDR2 (germline): SGHTA, FQGNSA. CDR3 sequence: CASSTTGLNTGELFF. The CDR3 DNA reads as TGTGCCAGCAGCACGACAGGGCTCAACACCGGGGAGCTGTTTTTT.

This chain joins TRBV6-5 and TRBJ2-1; 8 bases align to TRBD2. The CDR3 loop spans 14 amino acids. Trimming cost V 5 bases and J 7 bases; bases outside gene matches: 7. Germline V gives CDR1 MNHEY, CDR2 SVGAGI. The CDR3 loop reads CASSRAGAGNEQFF. CDR3 bases: TGTGCCAGCAGTCGAGCGGGAGCGGGGAATGAGCAGTTCTTC.

The chain has TRBV5-8 and TRBJ2-3; D gene ambiguous. The CDR3 is made up of 14 amino acids. Germline V CDR1 and CDR2: SGHTS, YDEGEE. The V gene lost 0 bases and the J gene lost 0 bases, with 5 bases spanning the gap. CDR3 sequence: CASSLELSTDTQYF. In nucleotides, the CDR3 is TGTGCCAGCAGCTTGGAGCTTAGCACAGATACGCAGTATTTT.

With regard to this clone: The sample holds other DNA sequences that translate to the same CDR3. CDR3 bases: TGTGCCAGCAGTTACAGGCAGGGCTCGACTAATGAAAAACTGTTTTTT. Translation gives CASSYRQGSTNEKLFF. This chain joins TRBV6-5 and TRBJ1-4; D possibly corresponds to TRBD1 (5 bases). V gave up 2 bases and J gave up 2 bases, with 12 bases separating them. The CDR3 is 16 amino acids. Per the germline V gene, CDR1 is MNHEY and CDR2 is SVGAGI.

The V call is TRBV11-2, the J call TRBJ2-2, with 11 bases aligning to TRBD2. Germline-derived CDR1 and CDR2 are SGHAT and FQNNGV. CDR3 length: 15 amino acids. Trimming removed 4 bases from V and 7 bases from J; junction bases left unmatched: 5. The CDR3 region has the DNA TGTGCCAGCAGCTCCGTTAGCGGGAGGGTCGGGGAGCTGTTTTTT. Translating gives CASSSVSGRVGELFF.

This clone has a handful of counts. The chain combines TRBV1 with TRBJ2-5; the table's D call, TRBD2, was not checked against the DNA. TRBV1 is assigned pseudogene status. This CDR3 spans 14 amino acids. CDR3 residues: CTTWASGFEETQYF. In DNA, the CDR3 is TGCACCACCTGGGCCAGCGGTTTCGAGGAGACCCAGTACTTC.

The CDR3 sequence: CASSLAPGEGEQYF. CDR3 DNA sequence: TGTGCCAGCAGCTTAGCCCCGGGCGAGGGAGAGCAGTACTTC. V is TRBV7-9 and J is TRBJ2-7, with D perhaps matching TRBD2 (5 bases). Trimming removed 0 bases at V and 7 bases at J, with 13 bases between. The CDR3 totals 14 residues. The germline V gene encodes CDR1 SEHNR and CDR2 FQNEAQ (reference sequence).

The V call is TRBV5-8, the J call TRBJ1-4, with 8 bases fitting TRBD1. This CDR3 comprises 15 residues. The J segment lost 4 bases and the V segment lost 3 bases, leaving 5 bases of the junction unmatched. The germline V gene has CDR1 SGHTS and CDR2 YDEGEE. The CDR3 DNA reads TGTGCCAGCAGCTGGGGGACAGGCCGTAATGAAAAACTGTTTTTT. It translates to CASSWGTGRNEKLFF.

This chain joins TRBV10-2 and TRBJ1-2; possible D gene TRBD1, 5 bases. The V gene lost 6 bases and the J gene lost 4 bases, with 15 bases spanning the gap. Germline V gene sequence: CDR1 WSHSY, CDR2 SAAADI. There are 14 residues in the CDR3. The CDR3: CASRPRGAGYGYTF. The DNA of the CDR3 is TGCGCCAGCAGACCCCGTGGGGCAGGCTATGGCTACACCTTC.

The genes are TRBV5-1 and TRBJ2-2; 15 bases are a match to TRBD2. The CDR3 consists of 15 residues. V gave up 4 bases and J gave up 6 bases; unmatched junction bases: 1. Germline CDR1 is SGHRS and CDR2 is YFSETQ. This chain's CDR3 is CASSRTSGRAGELFF. The CDR3 DNA is TGCGCCAGCAGCCGGACTAGCGGGAGGGCCGGGGAGCTGTTTTTT.

This chain connects TRBV28 to TRBJ2-3; TRBD2 matches 9 bases. Germline loops: CDR1 MDHEN, CDR2 SYDVKM. The CDR3 has 14 residues. V was clipped by 9 bases and J by 1 base; unmatched bases: 5. The CDR3 is CASQREAGTDTQYF. In DNA, the CDR3 is TGTGCCAGTCAGCGGGAGGCCGGCACAGATACGCAGTATTTT. The whole variable domain, filled in from reference TRBV28 and TRBJ2-3, reads DVKVTQSSRYLVKRTGEKVFLECVQDMDHENMFWYRQDPGLGLRLIYFSYDVKMKEKGDIPEGYSVSREKKERFSLILESASTNQTSMYLCASQREAGTDTQYFGPGTRLTVL.

This clone came up once. The chain employs TRBV19 and TRBJ2-7; 8 bases fit TRBD2. The CDR3 is 15 amino acids. After removal of 7 bases from V and 1 base from J, the junction contained 9 bases not matched to a gene. Germline V gene lookup returns CDR1 LNHDA and CDR2 SQIVND (reference sequence). CDR3 DNA sequence: TGTGCCAGTACCTTGGAGGCGGGAGGATCCTACGAGCAGTACTTC. Amino acids: CASTLEAGGSYEQYF.

J is TRBJ2-1 and V is TRBV7-7, with 7 bases matching TRBD2. V was clipped by 1 base and J by 8 bases; unmatched bases: 14. Looked up from germline, CDR1 is SSHAT and CDR2 is FNYEAQ (reference sequence). The CDR3 is 17 residues long. In DNA form, the CDR3 reads TGTGCCAGCAGCTTAGGCCTGAGCGGGCGGGGGATCGATGAGCAGTTCTTC. The encoded protein is CASSLGLSGRGIDEQFF.

V usage is TRBV7-2 and J usage is TRBJ2-5; 9 bases match TRBD2. Unmatched junction bases numbered 14, after V lost 4 bases and J lost 5 bases. CDR1 and CDR2 (germline): SGHTA, FQGNSA. This CDR3 is 17 amino acids long. In nucleotides, the CDR3 is TGTGCCAGCAGCTCGTTCCGGGCGGGAGGGCCTGGGGAGACCCAGTACTTC. This sequence encodes CASSSFRAGGPGETQYF. Filled out from reference TRBV7-2 and TRBJ2-5, the complete variable domain reads GAGVSQSPSNKVTEKGKDVELRCDPISGHTALYWYRQSLGQGLEFLIYFQGNSAPDKSGLPSDRFSAERTGGSVSTLTIQRTQQEDSAVYLCASSSFRAGGPGETQYFGPGTRLLVL.

The chain links TRBV25-1 to TRBJ1-1; TRBD1 might be the D (5 bases). CDR1 MGHDK and CDR2 SYGVNS come from the germline V gene. V shed 3 bases and J shed 5 bases, with 13 bases lying between them. The CDR3 sequence is 14 residues long. CDR3 nucleotides: TGTGCCAGCAGTGATAGGATTTCAGGGACTGAAGCTTTCTTT. This sequence encodes CASSDRISGTEAFF.